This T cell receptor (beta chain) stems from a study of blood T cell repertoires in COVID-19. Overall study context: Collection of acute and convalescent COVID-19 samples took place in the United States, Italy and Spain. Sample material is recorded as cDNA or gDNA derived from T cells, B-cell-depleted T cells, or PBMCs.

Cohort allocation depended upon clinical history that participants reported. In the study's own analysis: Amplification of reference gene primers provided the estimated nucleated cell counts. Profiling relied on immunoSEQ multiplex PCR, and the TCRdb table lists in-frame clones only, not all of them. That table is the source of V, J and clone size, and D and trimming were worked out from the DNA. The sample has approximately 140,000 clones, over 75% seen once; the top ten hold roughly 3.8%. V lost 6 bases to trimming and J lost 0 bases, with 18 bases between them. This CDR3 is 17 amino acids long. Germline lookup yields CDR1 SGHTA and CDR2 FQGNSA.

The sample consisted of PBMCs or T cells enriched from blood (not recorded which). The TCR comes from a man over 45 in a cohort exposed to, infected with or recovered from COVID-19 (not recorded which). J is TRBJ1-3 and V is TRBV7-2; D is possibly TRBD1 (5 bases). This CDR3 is CASSHTSTGGSGNTIYF. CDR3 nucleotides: TGTGCCAGCAGTCACACAAGCACGGGGGGCTCTGGAAACACCATATATTTT.